Listed here is a single T cell receptor beta chain. This clone was observed a few times. Its cognate antigen has yet to be identified. Per-base qualities were not stored, and no clone one base away is much larger. Post-treatment primary, local recurrence and metastasis tumors from poor-prognosis patients were used as specimens. The metastasis specimens consisted of frozen osteosarcoma lung metastases that had been resected. The data originate from a study of the immune and genomic landscape of osteosarcoma (dated by TCRdb to 2019 to 2021). About the full investigation: A total of 45 to 60 pediatric and adult patients with high-grade osteosarcoma made up the overall cohort, and the median age at diagnosis was 27 years (range roughly 5-81). The cohort was enriched for poor-risk disease, as unfavorable pathologic response to standard therapy was shown in 73% of the cohort and 67% of the cohort were deceased. Patients in the overall cohort were 60% male, and approximately 73% presented with localized disease at diagnosis. The study profiled osteosarcoma specimens with whole genome, RNA and T-cell receptor sequencing plus immunohistochemistry and reverse phase protein arrays to define immunogenic potential. TCR sequencing results were integrated with transcriptome, protein array and immunostaining data to characterize the osteosarcoma immunogenomic landscape. An explanation for the limited clinical activity of immune checkpoint inhibitors in osteosarcoma was sought in the study. Three patients contributed two samples from the same tumor site. Here is what the overall study found, with its caveats: Productive TCR clonality was low overall, averaging around 0.1 with a maximum of about 0.3, suggesting limited T-cell clonal expansion. In five cases, the repertoire was dominated by a single hyperexpanded clone, and fewer than 100 T-cell clonotypes were detected in all five cases. Because osteosarcoma is rare and all possible samples were collected, sample size was not determined by any statistical method. Alongside the frozen tumor specimens, matched blood was collected from only a couple of patients. TCR productive clonality was greater in the immune-hot C3 cluster than in the cold C1 cluster, although TCR productive clonality remained low overall. Rather than matched normal tissue, external data from normal skin and healthy peripheral blood provided the clonality benchmarks.

The ImmunoSEQ Assay (Adaptive Biotechnologies) was used to immunosequence the CDR3 regions of the TCR beta chain. The authors' pipeline ran thus. The ImmunoSEQ Analyzer platform was used to export TCRB rearrangements, read counts, read proportions and gene usage. T-cell clonality was calculated from productive rearrangements as 1 minus Pielou's evenness. In the clonal space homeostasis analysis, clonotypes were grouped as rare, small, medium, large or hyperexpanded (0.01 to 1 of the repertoire). TCR productive clonality was compared across immune clusters C1, C2 and C3 using the Wilcoxon rank sum test. What TCRdb holds here is the immuneACCESS table cut down to in-frame rearrangements. Part of the clones is not present; checked against another copy, under half of the missing clones reflect an unresolved V gene, and the others are unexplained. The DNA was the basis for D and trimming; V, J and clone size are from that table. The sample table records 1,500 to 2,000 clones; around 68% of these occur just once. The ten most abundant clones make up 18% of the sample.

Sequencing used metastatic tumor tissue from the lung. The cell subset or site label for this specimen denotes: lung metastasis of osteosarcoma. This receptor was identified in a boy younger than 18 with osteosarcoma. The age is the age at diagnosis.

The DNA reads TGTGCCAGCGAGCACAAGGGCCCTGGGGGAAACGAGCAGTACTTC. Translated, this gives CASEHKGPGGNEQYF. The chain was built from TRBV5-4 and TRBJ2-7, with the D call tentatively TRBD1 or TRBD2, each fitting 5 bases. Based on the germline V gene (reference sequence), the CDR1 and CDR2 sequences are SGHNT and YYREEE. V and J are truncated by 7 bases and 5 bases respectively, leaving an intervening sequence of 22 bases. From its cysteine to its phenylalanine, the CDR3 spans 15 amino acids. Just the 45-base CDR3 DNA is kept, in frame starting at base 1.